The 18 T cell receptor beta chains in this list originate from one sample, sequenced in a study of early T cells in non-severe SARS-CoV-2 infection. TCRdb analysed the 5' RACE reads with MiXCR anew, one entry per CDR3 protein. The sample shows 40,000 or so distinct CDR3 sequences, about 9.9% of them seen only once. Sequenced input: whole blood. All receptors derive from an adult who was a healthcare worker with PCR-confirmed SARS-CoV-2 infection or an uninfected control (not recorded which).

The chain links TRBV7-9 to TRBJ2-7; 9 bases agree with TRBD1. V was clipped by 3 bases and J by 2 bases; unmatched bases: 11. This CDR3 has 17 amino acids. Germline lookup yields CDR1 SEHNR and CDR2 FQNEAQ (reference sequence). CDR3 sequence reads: CASSLLQGQGRTYEQYF. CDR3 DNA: TGTGCCAGCAGCTTGCTACAAGGACAGGGGAGAACCTACGAGCAGTACTTC. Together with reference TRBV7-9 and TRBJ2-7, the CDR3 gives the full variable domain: DTGVSQNPRHKITKRGQNVTFRCDPISEHNRLYWYRQTLGQGPEFLTYFQNEAQLEKSRLLSDRFSAERPKGSFSTLEIQRTEQGDSAMYLCASSLLQGQGRTYEQYFGPGTRLTVT.

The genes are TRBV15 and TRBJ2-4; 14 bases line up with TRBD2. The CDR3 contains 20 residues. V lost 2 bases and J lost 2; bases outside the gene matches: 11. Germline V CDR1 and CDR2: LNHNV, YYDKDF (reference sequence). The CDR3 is CATSRNAGLAGASTKNIQYF. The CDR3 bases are TGTGCCACCAGCAGAAACGCGGGACTAGCGGGAGCGTCGACCAAAAACATTCAGTACTTC.

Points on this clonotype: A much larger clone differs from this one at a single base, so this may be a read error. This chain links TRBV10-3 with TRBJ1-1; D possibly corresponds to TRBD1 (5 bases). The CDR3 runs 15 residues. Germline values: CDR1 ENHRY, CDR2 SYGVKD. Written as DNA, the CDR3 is TGTGTCATCAGTGAGAGGGACGCGGGGAGTACTGAAGCTTTCTTT. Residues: CVISERDAGSTEAFF.

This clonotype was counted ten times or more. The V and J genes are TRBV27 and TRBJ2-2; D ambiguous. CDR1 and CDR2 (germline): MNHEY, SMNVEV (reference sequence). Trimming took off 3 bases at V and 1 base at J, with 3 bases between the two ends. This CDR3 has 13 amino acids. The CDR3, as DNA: TGTGCCAGCAGTTTCCGGAACACCGGGGAGCTGTTTTTT. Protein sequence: CASSFRNTGELFF.

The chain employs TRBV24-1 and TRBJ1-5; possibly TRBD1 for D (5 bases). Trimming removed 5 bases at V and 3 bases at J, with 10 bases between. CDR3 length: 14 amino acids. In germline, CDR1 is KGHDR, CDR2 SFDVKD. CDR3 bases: TGTGCCACCAGTGGGGGACCGTTCAATCAGCCCCAGCATTTT. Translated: CATSGGPFNQPQHF.

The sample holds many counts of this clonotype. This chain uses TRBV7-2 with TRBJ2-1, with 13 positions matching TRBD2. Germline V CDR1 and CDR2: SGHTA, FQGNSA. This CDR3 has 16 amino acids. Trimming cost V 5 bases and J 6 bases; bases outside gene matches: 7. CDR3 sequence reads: CASSPDGTSGVNEQFF. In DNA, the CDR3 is TGTGCCAGCAGCCCCGACGGGACTAGCGGGGTCAATGAGCAGTTCTTC.

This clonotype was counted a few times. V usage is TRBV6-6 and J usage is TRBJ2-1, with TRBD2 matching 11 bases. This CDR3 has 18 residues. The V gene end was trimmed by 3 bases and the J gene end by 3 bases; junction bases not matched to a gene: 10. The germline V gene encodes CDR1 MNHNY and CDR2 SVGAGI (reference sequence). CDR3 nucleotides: TGTGCCAGCAGTTATCTTGGTGTAGCGGGAGGGTTCTACAATGAGCAGTTCTTC. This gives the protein CASSYLGVAGGFYNEQFF.

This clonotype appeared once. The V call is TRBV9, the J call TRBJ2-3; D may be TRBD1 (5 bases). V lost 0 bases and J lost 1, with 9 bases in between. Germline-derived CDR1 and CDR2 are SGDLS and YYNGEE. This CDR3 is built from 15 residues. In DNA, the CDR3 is TGTGCCAGCAGCGTAGAGGGGTCGGGCACAGATACGCAGTATTTT. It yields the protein CASSVEGSGTDTQYF.

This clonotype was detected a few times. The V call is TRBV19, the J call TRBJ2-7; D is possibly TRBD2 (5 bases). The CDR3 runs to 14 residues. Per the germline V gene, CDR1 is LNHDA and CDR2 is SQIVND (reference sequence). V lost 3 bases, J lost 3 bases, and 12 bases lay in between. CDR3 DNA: TGTGCCAGTAGTATGGCCGGGGTGAACTACGAGCAGTACTTC. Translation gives CASSMAGVNYEQYF.

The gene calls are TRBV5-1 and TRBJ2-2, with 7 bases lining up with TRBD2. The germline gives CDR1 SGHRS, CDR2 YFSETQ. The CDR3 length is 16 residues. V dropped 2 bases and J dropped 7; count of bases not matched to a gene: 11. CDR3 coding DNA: TGCGCCAGCAGCTTTTCTAAGCGGGGCATTAACGGGGAGCTGTTTTTT. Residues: CASSFSKRGINGELFF.

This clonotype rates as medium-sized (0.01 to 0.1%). This CDR3 reads CASSTSGKNIQYF. DNA for the CDR3: TGTGCCAGTAGTACTAGCGGGAAAAACATTCAGTACTTC. V gene TRBV19 combines with J gene TRBJ2-4, with 8 bases aligning to TRBD2. Per germline, CDR1 LNHDA and CDR2 SQIVND (reference sequence). This CDR3 contains 13 residues. V was pared by 4 bases and J by 4 bases, with 0 bases of the junction left unmatched.

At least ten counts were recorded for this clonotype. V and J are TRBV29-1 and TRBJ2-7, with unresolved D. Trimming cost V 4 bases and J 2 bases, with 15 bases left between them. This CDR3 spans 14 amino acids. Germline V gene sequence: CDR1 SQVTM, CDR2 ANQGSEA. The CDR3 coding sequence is TGCAGCGTTGTTTTCGGGCCGCAGCCCTACGAGCAGTACTTC. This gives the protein CSVVFGPQPYEQYF.

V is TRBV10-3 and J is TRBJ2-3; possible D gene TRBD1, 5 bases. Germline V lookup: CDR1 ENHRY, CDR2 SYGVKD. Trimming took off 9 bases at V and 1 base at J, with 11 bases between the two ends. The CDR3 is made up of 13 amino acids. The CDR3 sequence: CAISVRGTDTQYF. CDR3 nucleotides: TGTGCCATTTCGGTCAGGGGCACAGATACGCAGTATTTT.

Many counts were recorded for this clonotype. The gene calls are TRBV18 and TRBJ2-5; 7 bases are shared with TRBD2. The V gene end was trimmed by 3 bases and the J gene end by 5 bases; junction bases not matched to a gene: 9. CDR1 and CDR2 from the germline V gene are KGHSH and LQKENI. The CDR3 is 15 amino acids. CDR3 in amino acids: CASSPTSGKRETQYF. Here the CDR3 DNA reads TGTGCCAGCTCACCCACGAGCGGGAAGCGCGAGACCCAGTACTTC.

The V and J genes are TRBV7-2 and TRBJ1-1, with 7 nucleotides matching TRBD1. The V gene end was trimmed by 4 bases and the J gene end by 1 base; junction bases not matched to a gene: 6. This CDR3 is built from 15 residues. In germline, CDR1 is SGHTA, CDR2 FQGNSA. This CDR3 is CASSSPGTENTEAFF. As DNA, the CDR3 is TGTGCCAGCAGCTCCCCCGGGACAGAGAACACTGAAGCTTTCTTT.

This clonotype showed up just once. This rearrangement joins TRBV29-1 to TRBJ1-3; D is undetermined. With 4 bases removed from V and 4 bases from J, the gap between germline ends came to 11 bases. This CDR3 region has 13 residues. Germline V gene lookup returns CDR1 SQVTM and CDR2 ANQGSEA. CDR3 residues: CSVGIQSGNTIYF. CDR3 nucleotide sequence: TGCAGCGTTGGTATTCAGTCCGGAAACACCATATATTTT.

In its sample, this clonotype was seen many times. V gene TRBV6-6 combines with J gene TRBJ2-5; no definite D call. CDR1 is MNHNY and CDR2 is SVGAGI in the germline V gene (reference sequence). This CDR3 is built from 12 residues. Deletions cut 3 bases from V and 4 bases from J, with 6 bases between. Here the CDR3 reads CASSYVSETQYF. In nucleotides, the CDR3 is TGTGCCAGCAGTTATGTTTCAGAGACCCAGTACTTC.

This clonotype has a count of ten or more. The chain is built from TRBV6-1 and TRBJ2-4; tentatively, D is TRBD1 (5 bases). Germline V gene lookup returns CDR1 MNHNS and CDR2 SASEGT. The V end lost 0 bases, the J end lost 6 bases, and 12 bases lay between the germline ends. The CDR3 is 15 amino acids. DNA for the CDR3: TGTGCCAGCAGTGAAGCGGGGCTATACGGAAACATTCAGTACTTC. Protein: CASSEAGLYGNIQYF.